Listed below are T cell receptor beta chains from one sample, sequenced in a study of cytomegalovirus exposure and HLA in healthy donors. Using immunoSEQ multiplex PCR, the repertoire was profiled, and TCRdb retains in-frame clones only, with some absent. Seen here are some 130,000 clones, roughly three quarters observed once, and the top ten hold around 2%. Material for sequencing was PBMCs. The source of these receptors is a man between 25 and 39 years old in good health and CMV-seronegative. The CDR3 runs from the conserved cysteine through the conserved F or W. Fields, in order: D gene, J gene, clone size, V gene, CDR3 protein, CDR3 DNA. D genes are given only for firm matches. Rows may omit the clone size; those that give it use once, few, many or a size class.

d_call: NA; j_call: TRBJ1-1; clone_size: NA; v_call: TRBV7-3; cdr3_aa: CASSLRGDTEAFF; cdr3_nt: TGTGCCAGCAGCTTACGGGGGGACACTGAAGCTTTCTTT
d_call: TRBD1; j_call: TRBJ1-1; clone_size: NA; v_call: TRBV29-1; cdr3_aa: CSVDSGQRAFF; cdr3_nt: TGCAGCGTTGATTCGGGACAGAGAGCTTTCTTT
d_call: TRBD1; j_call: TRBJ2-2; clone_size: NA; v_call: TRBV25-1; cdr3_aa: CASSEDRDTGELFF; cdr3_nt: TGTGCCAGCAGTGAAGACAGGGACACCGGGGAGCTGTTTTTT
d_call: TRBD2; j_call: TRBJ2-7; clone_size: NA; v_call: TRBV11-2; cdr3_aa: CASSTTSGSYEQYF; cdr3_nt: TGTGCCAGCAGCACGACTAGCGGGAGTTACGAGCAGTACTTC
d_call: TRBD2; j_call: TRBJ2-3; clone_size: once; v_call: TRBV29-1; cdr3_aa: CSAGGGRGLGGDTQYF; cdr3_nt: TGCAGCGCCGGGGGGGGAAGGGGTCTTGGGGGAGATACGCAGTATTTT
d_call: NA; j_call: TRBJ1-1; clone_size: NA; v_call: TRBV6-5; cdr3_aa: CASSPDSYTEAFF; cdr3_nt: TGTGCCAGCAGCCCTGACAGTTACACTGAAGCTTTCTTT
d_call: TRBD2; j_call: TRBJ2-3; clone_size: few; v_call: TRBV19; cdr3_aa: CASNGRGSTDTQYF; cdr3_nt: TGTGCCAGTAATGGGAGGGGTAGCACAGATACGCAGTATTTT
d_call: TRBD1; j_call: TRBJ2-7; clone_size: NA; v_call: TRBV6-5; cdr3_aa: CASRSDRAGYEQYF; cdr3_nt: TGTGCCAGCAGATCAGACAGGGCAGGTTACGAGCAGTACTTC
d_call: NA; j_call: TRBJ1-3; clone_size: NA; v_call: TRBV10-3; cdr3_aa: CAIRMQGSKGNTIYF; cdr3_nt: TGTGCCATTAGAATGCAGGGCTCGAAGGGAAACACCATATATTTT
d_call: NA; j_call: TRBJ2-3; clone_size: NA; v_call: TRBV5-1; cdr3_aa: CASGGGLWLADTQYF; cdr3_nt: TGCGCCAGCGGGGGGGGGCTGTGGTTGGCAGATACGCAGTATTTT